These 10 T cell receptor beta chains were sequenced from one sample in a study of T cell changes during pregnancy in multiple sclerosis. TCRdb keeps only in-frame clones here, not all; method: immunoSEQ multiplex PCR. The sample records under 45,000 clones, about 95% being singletons. Source: peripheral blood, taken in the second trimester of pregnancy. These receptors all come from a female donor with multiple sclerosis, enrolled in a pregnancy study.

The chain combines TRBV5-1 with TRBJ2-3, with 8 positions matching TRBD2. Germline V gives CDR1 SGHRS, CDR2 YFSETQ. J gave up 0 bases and V 0 bases, and 3 bases lay outside the gene matches. The CDR3 consists of 16 residues. This CDR3 reads CASSLEQRGSTDTQYF. The CDR3 bases are TGCGCCAGCAGCTTGGAACAGCGGGGGAGCACAGATACGCAGTATTTT.

CDR3 bases: TGTGCCAGCAGCTTCGGGACTAGCGGGAGTGAGCAGTTCTTC. Protein sequence: CASSFGTSGSEQFF. The gene calls are TRBV5-5 and TRBJ2-1; 14 nucleotides align to TRBD2. V shed 2 bases and J 9 bases; nucleotides not matched to a gene: 1. Germline V gene lookup returns CDR1 SGHKS and CDR2 YYEKEE (reference sequence). This CDR3 has 14 residues.

This chain joins TRBV15 and TRBJ2-3; 8 bases fit TRBD1. With V trimmed by 1 base and J by 3 bases, 9 bases remained unmatched. Germline V gives CDR1 LNHNV, CDR2 YYDKDF (reference sequence). The CDR3 has 17 amino acids. As DNA, the CDR3 is TGTGCCACCAGCAGAGCCCAGGGGGCCATCTTAACAGATACGCAGTATTTT. Its translation is CATSRAQGAILTDTQYF.

V usage is TRBV7-8 and J usage is TRBJ2-1; possible D gene TRBD2, 5 bases. This CDR3 has 15 amino acids. Germline CDR1 SGHVS, CDR2 FQNEAQ. The ends were cut back, 6 bases at V and 1 base at J, with 13 bases in the middle. CDR3 sequence: CASRTPADSYNEQFF. The CDR3 DNA sequence: TGTGCCAGCAGAACACCAGCGGATTCCTACAATGAGCAGTTCTTC.

This chain links TRBV9 with TRBJ2-3, with 10 bases aligning to TRBD2. This CDR3 is 16 amino acids long. Germline V lookup: CDR1 SGDLS, CDR2 YYNGEE. With 3 bases clipped from V and 6 bases from J, the junction kept 10 bases outside the gene matches. CDR3 bases: TGTGCCAGCAGCGCCCGACTAGCGGGTTATATGGATACGCAGTATTTT. Protein product: CASSARLAGYMDTQYF.

This clone was seen a few times. This chain joins TRBV7-8 and TRBJ1-3; D is perhaps TRBD1 (5 bases). This CDR3 is built from 17 residues. CDR1 is SGHVS and CDR2 is FQNEAQ in the germline V gene. V lost 1 base and J 0 bases, leaving 13 bases between the germline ends. CDR3 DNA sequence: TGTGCCAGCAGCTTAGGGGGGGGGTTCTTCTCTGGAAACACCATATATTTT. Translation gives CASSLGGGFFSGNTIYF.

This clone was observed a single time. The chain uses TRBV5-4 and TRBJ2-4, with a weak D call TRBD2 (5 bases). The CDR3 spans 13 residues. Germline V gene sequence: CDR1 SGHNT, CDR2 YYREEE (reference sequence). Trimming removed 2 bases at V and 6 bases at J, with 9 bases between. CDR3 in DNA: TGTGCCAGCAGCTTTACGGGGTCAAACATTCAGTACTTC. It codes for CASSFTGSNIQYF.

This clone was recorded once. The genes are TRBV6-6 and TRBJ1-1; TRBD1 agrees at 10 bases. This CDR3 is built from 15 residues. V lost 5 bases to trimming and J lost 3 bases; unmatched junction nucleotides: 6. The germline CDR1 and CDR2 sequences are MNHNY and SVGAGI (reference sequence). CDR3 nucleotides: TGTGCCAGCAGTCAAACCGGGACAGGGGACACTGAAGCTTTCTTT. Its translation: CASSQTGTGDTEAFF.

The rearrangement links TRBV29-1 to TRBJ2-5; tentative D call: TRBD1 (7 bases). This CDR3 comprises 15 residues. CDR1 is SQVTM, CDR2 ANQGSEA, per germline. V was trimmed by 5 bases and J by 4 bases, leaving 20 bases between them. Here the CDR3 reads CSVRPGLQGGETQYF. The CDR3 DNA reads TGCAGCGTTCGTCCGGGGCTTCAGGGGGGAGAGACCCAGTACTTC.

V is TRBV2 and J is TRBJ2-5; 8 positions match TRBD2. The germline V gene has CDR1 SNHLY and CDR2 FYNNEI. The CDR3 contains 14 residues. The trim removed 7 bases at V and 1 base at J, leaving 5 bases unmatched. CDR3 sequence reads: CASMEREFQETQYF. The CDR3 DNA is TGTGCCAGCATGGAGCGGGAGTTCCAAGAGACCCAGTACTTC.